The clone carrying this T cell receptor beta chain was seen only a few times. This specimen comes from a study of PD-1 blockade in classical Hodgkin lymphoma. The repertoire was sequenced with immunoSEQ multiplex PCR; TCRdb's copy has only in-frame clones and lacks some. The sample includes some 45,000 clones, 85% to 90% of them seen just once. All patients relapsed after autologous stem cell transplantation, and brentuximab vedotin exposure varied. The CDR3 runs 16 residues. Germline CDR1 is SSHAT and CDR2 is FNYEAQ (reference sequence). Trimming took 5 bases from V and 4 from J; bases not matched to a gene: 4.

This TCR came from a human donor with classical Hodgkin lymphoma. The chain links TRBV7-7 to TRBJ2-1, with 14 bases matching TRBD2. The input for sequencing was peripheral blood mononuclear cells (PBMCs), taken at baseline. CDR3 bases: TGTGCCAGCAGCCGGGGACTAGCGGGAGCATACAATGAGCAGTTCTTC. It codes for CASSRGLAGAYNEQFF. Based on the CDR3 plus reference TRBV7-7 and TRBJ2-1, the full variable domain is GAGVSQSPRYKVTKRGQDVTLRCDPISSHATLYWYQQALGQGPEFLTYFNYEAQPDKSGLPSDRFSAERPEGSISTLTIQRTEQRDSAMYRCASSRGLAGAYNEQFFGPGTRLTVL.